This entry is about one T cell receptor (beta chain). Exclusions: uncontrolled infection, other autoimmune disease, pregnancy, lactation. This specimen comes from a study of T cells in Graves' hyperthyroidism and ophthalmopathy. Amplified TCR beta CDR3 regions derived from RNA transcripts. Primed by the HTBI set, a first-round RT-PCR was run on the TCR CDR3. TCRdb fed the multiplex PCR reads into MiXCR, producing one record per CDR3 protein. The sample consists of approximately 640,000 distinct CDR3 sequences, roughly 45% of them appearing once. The CDR3 sequence is 14 residues long. V dropped 6 bases and J dropped 1 base, with 12 bases sitting between them. CDR1 ENHRY and CDR2 SYGVKD come from the germline V gene.

The sample comprised peripheral blood or thyroid tissue (not recorded which). This receptor was identified in an adult man with Graves' disease, either hyperthyroidism or ophthalmopathy (not recorded which). The chain links TRBV10-3 to TRBJ1-1, with D unclear. This CDR3 reads CAISPNAQNTEAFF. CDR3 DNA sequence: TGTGCCATCAGCCCCAACGCACAGAACACTGAAGCTTTCTTT.